This T cell receptor (beta chain) was obtained from a study of lymphopenia after photon versus proton radiotherapy. In regard to this clone: Its matching antigen is unknown.

CDR1 and CDR2 from the germline V gene are MNHEY and SMNVEV (reference sequence). The CDR3 has 17 amino acids. J gave up 1 base and V 5 bases, and 11 bases lay outside the gene matches. The study's findings and limits: After lymphocyte nadir, photon-treated repertoires showed oligoclonal expansion, especially CD8+ Temra.

The method was immunoSEQ multiplex PCR; TCRdb's version includes in-frame clones alone and lacks a portion of them. The top ten hold about 4.7% of the sample, which has 150,000 to 200,000 clones, roughly nine tenths seen once. Sequenced here: peripheral blood, sampled from a patient treated with photon-based radiotherapy. The chain uses TRBV27 and TRBJ1-1; 9 positions agree with TRBD1. This receptor was obtained from a man aged 45-60 years with gastric cancer. The CDR3 nucleotides read TGTGCCAGCAGTAAATGGGGGACAGGGATAGGGAACACTGAAGCTTTCTTT. Its translation: CASSKWGTGIGNTEAFF.